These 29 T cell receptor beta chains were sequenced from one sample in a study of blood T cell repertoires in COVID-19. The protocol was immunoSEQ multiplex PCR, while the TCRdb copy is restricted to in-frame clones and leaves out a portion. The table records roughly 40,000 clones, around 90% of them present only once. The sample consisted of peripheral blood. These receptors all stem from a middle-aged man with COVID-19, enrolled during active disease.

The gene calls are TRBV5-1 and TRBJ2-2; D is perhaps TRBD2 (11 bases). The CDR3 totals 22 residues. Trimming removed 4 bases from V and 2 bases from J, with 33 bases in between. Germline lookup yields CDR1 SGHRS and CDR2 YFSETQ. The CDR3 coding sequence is TGCGCCAGCAGCCGAGAGGGACAGGGGCGAACGACTAGCGGGACTAACACCGGGGAGCTGTTTTTT. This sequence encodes CASSREGQGRTTSGTNTGELFF. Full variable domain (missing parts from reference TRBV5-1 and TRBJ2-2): KAGVTQTPRYLIKTRGQQVTLSCSPISGHRSVSWYQQTPGQGLQFLFEYFSETQRNKGNFPGRFSGRQFSNSRSEMNVSTLELGDSALYLCASSREGQGRTTSGTNTGELFFGEGSRLTVL.

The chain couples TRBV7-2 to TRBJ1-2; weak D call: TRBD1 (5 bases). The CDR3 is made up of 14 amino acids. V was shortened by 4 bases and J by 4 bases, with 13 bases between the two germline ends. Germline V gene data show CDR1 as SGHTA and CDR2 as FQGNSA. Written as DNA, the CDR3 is TGTGCCAGCAGCTCTGCGACAGACCCCTATGGCTACACCTTC. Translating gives CASSSATDPYGYTF.

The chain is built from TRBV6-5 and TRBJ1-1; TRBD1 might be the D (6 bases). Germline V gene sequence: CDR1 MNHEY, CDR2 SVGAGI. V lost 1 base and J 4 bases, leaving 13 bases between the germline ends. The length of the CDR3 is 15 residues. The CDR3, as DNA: TGTGCCAGCAGTTACTTTGACAGGTTGGGCACTGAAGCTTTCTTT. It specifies CASSYFDRLGTEAFF.

DNA for the CDR3: TGCGCCAGCAGCTTGGCCCAAGGAGCGGGAGGACCCTACGAGCAGTACTTC. This encodes CASSLAQGAGGPYEQYF. V gene TRBV5-1 combines with J gene TRBJ2-7, with 9 nucleotides matching TRBD2. Germline V gene sequence: CDR1 SGHRS, CDR2 YFSETQ. CDR3 length: 17 amino acids. The V and J ends lost 0 bases and 2 bases, in that order; junction bases with no gene match: 9.

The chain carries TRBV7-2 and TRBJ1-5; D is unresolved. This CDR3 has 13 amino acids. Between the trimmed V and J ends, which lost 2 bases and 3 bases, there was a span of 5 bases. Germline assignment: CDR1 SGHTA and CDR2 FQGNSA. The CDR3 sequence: CASSLNYNQPQHF. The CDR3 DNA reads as TGTGCCAGCAGCTTAAATTACAATCAGCCCCAGCATTTT.

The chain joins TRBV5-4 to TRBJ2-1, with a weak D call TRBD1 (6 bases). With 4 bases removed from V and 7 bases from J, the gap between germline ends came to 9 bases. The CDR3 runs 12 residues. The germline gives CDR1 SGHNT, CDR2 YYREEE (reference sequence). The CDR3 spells CASSVDRNEQFF. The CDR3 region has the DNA TGTGCCAGCAGCGTGGACAGAAATGAGCAGTTCTTC.

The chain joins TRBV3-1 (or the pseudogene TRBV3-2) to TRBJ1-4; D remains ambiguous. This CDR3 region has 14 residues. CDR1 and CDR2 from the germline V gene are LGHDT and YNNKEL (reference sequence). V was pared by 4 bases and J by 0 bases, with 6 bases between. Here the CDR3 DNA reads TGTGCCAGCAGCCCAGGCGCAACTAATGAAAAACTGTTTTTT. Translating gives CASSPGATNEKLFF.

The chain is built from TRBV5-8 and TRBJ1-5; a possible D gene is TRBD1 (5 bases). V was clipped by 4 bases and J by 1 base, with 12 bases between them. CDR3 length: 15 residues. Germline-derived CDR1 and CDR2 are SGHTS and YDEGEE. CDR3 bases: TGTGCCAGCAGCGCGGGACGGCTAAGCAATCAGCCCCAGCATTTT. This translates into CASSAGRLSNQPQHF.

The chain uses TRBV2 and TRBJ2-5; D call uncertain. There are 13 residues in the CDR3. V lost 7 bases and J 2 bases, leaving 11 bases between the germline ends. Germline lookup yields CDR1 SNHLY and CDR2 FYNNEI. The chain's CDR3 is CASTPARQETQYF. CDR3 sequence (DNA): TGTGCCAGCACGCCAGCGCGTCAAGAGACCCAGTACTTC.

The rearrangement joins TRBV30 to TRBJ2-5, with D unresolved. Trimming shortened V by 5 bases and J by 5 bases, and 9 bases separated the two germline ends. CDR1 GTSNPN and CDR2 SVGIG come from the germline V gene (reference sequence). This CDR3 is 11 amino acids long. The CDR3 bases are TGTGCCTGGTCCCCTAGGGAGACCCAGTACTTC. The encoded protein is CAWSPRETQYF.

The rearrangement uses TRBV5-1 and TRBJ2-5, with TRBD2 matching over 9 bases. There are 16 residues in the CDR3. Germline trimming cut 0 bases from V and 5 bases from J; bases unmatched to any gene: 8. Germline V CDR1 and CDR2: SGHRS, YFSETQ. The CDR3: CASSLAVAGGRETQYF. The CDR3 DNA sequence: TGCGCCAGCAGCTTGGCCGTTGCGGGAGGGCGGGAGACCCAGTACTTC.

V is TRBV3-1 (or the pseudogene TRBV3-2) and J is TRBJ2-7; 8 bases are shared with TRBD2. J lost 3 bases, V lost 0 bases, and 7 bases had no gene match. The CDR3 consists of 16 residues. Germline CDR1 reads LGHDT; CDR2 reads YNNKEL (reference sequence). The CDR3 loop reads CASSQELLAGFYEQYF. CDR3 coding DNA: TGTGCCAGCAGCCAAGAGCTCCTAGCGGGCTTCTACGAGCAGTACTTC.

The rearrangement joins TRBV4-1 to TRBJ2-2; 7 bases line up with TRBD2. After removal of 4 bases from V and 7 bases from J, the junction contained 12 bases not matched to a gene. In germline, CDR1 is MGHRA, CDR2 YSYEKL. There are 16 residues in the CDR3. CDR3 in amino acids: CASSPLGRAMGGELFF. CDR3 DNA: TGCGCCAGCAGCCCCCTTGGGAGGGCCATGGGCGGGGAGCTGTTTTTT.

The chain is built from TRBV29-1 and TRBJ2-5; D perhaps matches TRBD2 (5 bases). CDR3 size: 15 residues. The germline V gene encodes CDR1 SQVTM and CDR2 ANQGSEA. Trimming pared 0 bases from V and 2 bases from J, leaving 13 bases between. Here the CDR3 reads CSVEDRAVTQETQYF. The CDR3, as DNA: TGCAGCGTTGAAGATCGAGCGGTGACGCAAGAGACCCAGTACTTC.

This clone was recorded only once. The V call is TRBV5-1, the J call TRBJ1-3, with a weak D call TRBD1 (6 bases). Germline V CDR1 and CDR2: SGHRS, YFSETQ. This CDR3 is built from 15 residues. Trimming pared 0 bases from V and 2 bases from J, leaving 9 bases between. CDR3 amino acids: CASSLVPGAGNTIYF. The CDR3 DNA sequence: TGCGCCAGCAGCTTGGTTCCAGGGGCTGGAAACACCATATATTTT. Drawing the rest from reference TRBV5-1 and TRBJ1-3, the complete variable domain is KAGVTQTPRYLIKTRGQQVTLSCSPISGHRSVSWYQQTPGQGLQFLFEYFSETQRNKGNFPGRFSGRQFSNSRSEMNVSTLELGDSALYLCASSLVPGAGNTIYFGEGSWLTVV.

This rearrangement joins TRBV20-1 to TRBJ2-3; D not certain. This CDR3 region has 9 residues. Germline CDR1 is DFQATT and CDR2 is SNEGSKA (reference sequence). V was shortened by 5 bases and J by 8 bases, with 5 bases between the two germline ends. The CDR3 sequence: CSAPRTQYF. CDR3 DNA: TGCAGTGCTCCCCGTACGCAGTATTTT.

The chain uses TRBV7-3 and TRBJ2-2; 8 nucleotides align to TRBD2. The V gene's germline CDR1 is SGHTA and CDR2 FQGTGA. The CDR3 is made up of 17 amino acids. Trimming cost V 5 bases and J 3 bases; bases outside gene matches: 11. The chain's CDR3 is CASSLSPTGGDTGELFF. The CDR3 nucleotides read TGTGCCAGCAGCCTATCCCCTACGGGAGGGGACACCGGGGAGCTGTTTTTT.

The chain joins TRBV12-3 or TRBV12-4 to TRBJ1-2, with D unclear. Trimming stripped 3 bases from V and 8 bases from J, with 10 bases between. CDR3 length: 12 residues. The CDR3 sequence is CASSFSSSGYTF. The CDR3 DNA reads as TGTGCCAGCAGTTTTAGCAGCAGCGGCTACACCTTC.

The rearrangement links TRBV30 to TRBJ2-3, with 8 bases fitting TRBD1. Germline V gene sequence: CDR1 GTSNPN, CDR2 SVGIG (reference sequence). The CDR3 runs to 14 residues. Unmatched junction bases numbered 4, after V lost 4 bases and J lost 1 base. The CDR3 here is CAWKVTGGTDTQYF. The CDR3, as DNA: TGTGCCTGGAAGGTGACAGGGGGCACAGATACGCAGTATTTT.

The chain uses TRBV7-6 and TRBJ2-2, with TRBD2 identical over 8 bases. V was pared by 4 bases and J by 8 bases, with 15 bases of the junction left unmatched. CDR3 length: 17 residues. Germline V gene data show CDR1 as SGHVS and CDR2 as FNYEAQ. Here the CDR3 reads CASSSLPSGSIKGELFF. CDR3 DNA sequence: TGTGCCAGCAGCTCCCTCCCCAGCGGGAGTATCAAAGGGGAGCTGTTTTTT.

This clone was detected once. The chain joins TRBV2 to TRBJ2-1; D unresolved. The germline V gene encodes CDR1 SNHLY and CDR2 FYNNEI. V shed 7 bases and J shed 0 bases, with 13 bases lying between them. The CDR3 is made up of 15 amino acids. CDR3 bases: TGTGCCAGCACGGTCCTGGAGAGCTCCTACAATGAGCAGTTCTTC. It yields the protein CASTVLESSYNEQFF.

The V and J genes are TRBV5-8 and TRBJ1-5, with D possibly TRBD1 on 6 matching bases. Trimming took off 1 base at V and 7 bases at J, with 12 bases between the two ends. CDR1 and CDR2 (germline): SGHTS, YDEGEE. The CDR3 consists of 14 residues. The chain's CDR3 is CASSLWGGGQPQHF. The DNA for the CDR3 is TGTGCCAGCAGCTTGTGGGGGGGCGGACAGCCCCAGCATTTT.

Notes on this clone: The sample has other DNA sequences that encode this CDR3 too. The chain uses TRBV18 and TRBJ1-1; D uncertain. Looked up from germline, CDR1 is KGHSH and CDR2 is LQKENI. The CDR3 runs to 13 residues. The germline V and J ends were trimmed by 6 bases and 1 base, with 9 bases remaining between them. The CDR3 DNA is TGTGCCAGCTCTCCGACTGGGAACACTGAAGCTTTCTTT. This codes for CASSPTGNTEAFF.

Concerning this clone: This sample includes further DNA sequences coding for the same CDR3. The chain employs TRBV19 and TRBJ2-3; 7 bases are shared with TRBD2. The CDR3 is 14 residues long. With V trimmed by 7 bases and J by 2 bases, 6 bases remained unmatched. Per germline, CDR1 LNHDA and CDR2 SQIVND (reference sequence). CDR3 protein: CASTQRGTTDTQYF. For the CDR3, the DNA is TGTGCCAGTACCCAGCGGGGAACCACAGATACGCAGTATTTT.

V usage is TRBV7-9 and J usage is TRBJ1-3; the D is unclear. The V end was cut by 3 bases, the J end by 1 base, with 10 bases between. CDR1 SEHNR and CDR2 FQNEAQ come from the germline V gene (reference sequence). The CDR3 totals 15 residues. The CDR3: CASSFLGPSGNTIYF. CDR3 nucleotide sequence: TGTGCCAGCAGCTTCCTAGGCCCTTCTGGAAACACCATATATTTT.

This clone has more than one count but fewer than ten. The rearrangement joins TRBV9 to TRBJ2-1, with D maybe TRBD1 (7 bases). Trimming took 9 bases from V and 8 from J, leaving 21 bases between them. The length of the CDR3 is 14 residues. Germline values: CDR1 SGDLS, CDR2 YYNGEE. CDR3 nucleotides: TGTGCCACAGGGGGTAGCGGAACCTCCGATGAGCAGTTCTTC. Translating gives CATGGSGTSDEQFF.

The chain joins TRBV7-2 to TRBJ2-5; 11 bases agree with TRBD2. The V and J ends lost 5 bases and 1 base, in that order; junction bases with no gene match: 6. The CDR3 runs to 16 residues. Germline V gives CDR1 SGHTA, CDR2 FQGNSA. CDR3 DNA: TGTGCCAGCAGCGCCTATGGGACTAGCGGCCAAGAGACCCAGTACTTC. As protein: CASSAYGTSGQETQYF.

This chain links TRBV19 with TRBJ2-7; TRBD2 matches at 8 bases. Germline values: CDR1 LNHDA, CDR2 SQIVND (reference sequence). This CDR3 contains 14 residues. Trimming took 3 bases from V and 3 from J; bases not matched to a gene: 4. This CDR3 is CASSITGTSYEQYF. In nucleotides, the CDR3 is TGTGCCAGTAGTATTACAGGGACTAGCTACGAGCAGTACTTC.

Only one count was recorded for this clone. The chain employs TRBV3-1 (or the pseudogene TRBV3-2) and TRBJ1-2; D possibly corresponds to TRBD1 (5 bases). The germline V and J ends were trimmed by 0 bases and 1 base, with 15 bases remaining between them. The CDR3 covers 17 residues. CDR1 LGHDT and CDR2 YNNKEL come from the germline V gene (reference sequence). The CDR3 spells CASSQDQAGRLNYGYTF. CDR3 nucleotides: TGTGCCAGCAGCCAAGATCAGGCAGGGAGGCTTAACTATGGCTACACCTTC.